The rows below give T cell receptor beta chains drawn from one sample of a study of T cell repertoires in cytomegalovirus infection. MiXCR, run by TCRdb on the reads, gives a single entry per CDR3 protein. The data hold 560,000 or so distinct CDR3 sequences, with 16% observed a single time. The specimen was CD8+ T cells from PBMCs. The receptors stem from a human donor in good health (CMV status not recorded). Some clones in this sample may be carry-over from other donors' samples. Each CDR3 is given without its conserved first and last residue. Clone size is stated in some rows and not others, as once, few, many or a class when expanded.

J gene | clone size | V gene | CDR3 protein
TRBJ2-5 | few | TRBV18 | ASSPVRELAGEIRETQY
TRBJ2-3 | . | TRBV28 | ASSSSSLAGVHTDTQY
TRBJ1-1 | few | TRBV7-9 | ASSATRENTEAF
TRBJ2-7 | many | TRBV4-1 | ASSQEGTYEQY
TRBJ1-6 | many | TRBV6-2/TRBV6-3 | ASSYPGSGLSSYNSPLH
TRBJ2-6 | many | TRBV28 | ASRTRRSGANVLT
TRBJ1-1 | . | TRBV6-1 | ASVGGGGTTEAF
TRBJ2-1 | . | TRBV19 | ASSIRGEAYNEQF
TRBJ2-2 | many | TRBV7-9 | ASSSPVGDEEGNTGELF
TRBJ1-3 | . | TRBV4-1 | ASSQAQGNTIY
TRBJ2-5 | few | TRBV6-5 | ASSYSAGEQETQY
TRBJ2-1 | few | TRBV9 | ASSVRGGTYNEQF
TRBJ1-4 | many | TRBV27 | ASSLRGLNEKLF
TRBJ2-7 | . | TRBV28 | ASSLGETYEQY
TRBJ1-1 | . | TRBV29-1 | SVVLREAF
TRBJ2-1 | many | TRBV7-3 | ASSFLGGNNEQF
TRBJ2-3 | few | TRBV12-3/TRBV12-4 | ASSSTGKGTDTQY
TRBJ2-7 | few | TRBV4-2 | ASSPRGWDEQY
TRBJ2-7 | . | TRBV7-9 | ASSSVWTGAYEQY
TRBJ2-1 | . | TRBV9 | ASSVVSPTSGRNNEQF
TRBJ2-7 | . | TRBV6-2/TRBV6-3 | ASSYSSHEQY
TRBJ1-1 | many | TRBV12-5 | ASGWTGGEAF
TRBJ2-3 | . | TRBV7-9 | ASSSYLQGTPDTQY
TRBJ2-7 | few | TRBV27 | ASSLLREGSYEQY
TRBJ2-7 | . | TRBV20-1 | SAKPLGLAGDYEQY
TRBJ1-1 | few | TRBV6-4 | ASSEQGGMNTEAF
TRBJ2-1 | many | TRBV10-3 | ATTPVTGQNEQF
TRBJ1-1 | . | TRBV7-9 | ASSLVRGMNTEAF
TRBJ1-2 | many | TRBV6-5 | ASSYSGHYGYT
TRBJ2-5 | . | TRBV20-1 | SARDRWDTQETQY
TRBJ2-5 | many | TRBV7-9 | ASSLSLRQGVQETQY
TRBJ2-7 | few | TRBV4-1 | ASSPGLAGNEQY
TRBJ1-1 | many | TRBV6-1 | ASSPDRPALGTEAF
TRBJ1-1 | many | TRBV10-3 | AISEGRGGNTEAF
TRBJ2-1 | . | TRBV2 | ASSEVRTGGLYNEQF
TRBJ2-5 | . | TRBV12-5 | ASGLSDPETQY
TRBJ2-5 | many | TRBV7-6 | ASSLYGRGEETQY
TRBJ2-2 | many | TRBV6-5 | ASSYENTGELF
TRBJ1-5 | . | TRBV28 | ASIGGTGRNQPQH
TRBJ2-1 | many | TRBV2 | ASSGTSYGEQF
TRBJ2-2 | few | TRBV6-1 | ASSVRDTNTGELF
TRBJ1-1 | . | TRBV5-1 | ATRQGASNTEAF
TRBJ1-2 | . | TRBV6-1 | ASSGNRQDYGYT
TRBJ1-4 | many | TRBV19 | ASSPSTAATNEKLF
TRBJ1-3 | many | TRBV7-9 | ASSLPQEADTIY
TRBJ2-2 | . | TRBV13 | ASSPGLASTGELF
TRBJ2-6 | many | TRBV27 | ASSLYPQGGLWSSGANVLT
TRBJ2-5 | many | TRBV12-3/TRBV12-4 | ASRGVGVETQY
TRBJ1-2 | many | TRBV7-9 | ASSPGVRYGYT
TRBJ1-1 | . | TRBV3-1 | ASSQEQFEAF
TRBJ2-1 | . | TRBV7-8 | ASSLAGLAVDEQF
TRBJ2-2 | few | TRBV7-3 | ASSPRTSGGALTGELF
TRBJ2-3 | . | TRBV28 | ASRSFVTAPSTDTQY
TRBJ2-3 | many | TRBV12-3/TRBV12-4 | ASRLDRGGGRTQY
TRBJ1-2 | . | TRBV4-1 | ASSQSSAPNYGYT
TRBJ1-1 | many | TRBV11-2 | ASRLGEAF
TRBJ2-1 | . | TRBV6-2/TRBV6-3 | ASSYSPAGGDEQF
TRBJ2-1 | many | TRBV7-9 | ASSSGTSGRSSYNEQF
TRBJ1-2 | . | TRBV28 | ASSFLQGSNYGYT
TRBJ1-5 | many | TRBV6-6 | ASSYQLREHNQPQH